Below, 17 T cell receptor beta chains from the same sample are listed, as sequenced in a study of cytomegalovirus exposure and HLA in healthy donors. With 60 Vbeta and 13 Jbeta primers, the PCR was carried out. Profiling relied on immunoSEQ multiplex PCR, and the TCRdb table lists in-frame clones only, not all of them. In the table there are approximately 160,000 clones, 75% to 90% of which are singletons. Sequenced: PBMCs. All receptors derive from a man aged 45-60 years in good health and CMV-seropositive.

V gene TRBV10-3 combines with J gene TRBJ2-7; TRBD1 is a possible D gene (5 bases). The CDR3 covers 13 residues. Trimming cost V 4 bases and J 2 bases, with 9 bases left between them. Germline CDR1 and CDR2: ENHRY and SYGVKD. The CDR3 here is CAISVQTAYEQYF. Here the CDR3 DNA reads TGTGCCATCAGTGTTCAGACAGCCTACGAGCAGTACTTC.

V and J are TRBV28 and TRBJ2-7; TRBD1 is a possible D gene (6 bases). Looked up from germline, CDR1 is MDHEN and CDR2 is SYDVKM. Trimming pared 5 bases from V and 5 bases from J, leaving 16 bases between. This CDR3 is built from 14 residues. CDR3 nucleotide sequence: TGTGCCAGCAGTACGACAGGTAATAAGAACGAGCAGTACTTC. This gives the protein CASSTTGNKNEQYF. The full variable domain, in which reference TRBV28 and TRBJ2-7 provide the parts outside the CDR3, is DVKVTQSSRYLVKRTGEKVFLECVQDMDHENMFWYRQDPGLGLRLIYFSYDVKMKEKGDIPEGYSVSREKKERFSLILESASTNQTSMYLCASSTTGNKNEQYFGPGTRLTVT.

This clone appeared a single time. The rearrangement uses TRBV9 and TRBJ1-5; the D gene is possibly TRBD1 (5 bases). V dropped 0 bases and J dropped 4 bases, with 11 bases sitting between them. This CDR3 has 15 amino acids. Germline values: CDR1 SGDLS, CDR2 YYNGEE. CDR3 nucleotides: TGTGCCAGCAGCGTAGAAGGGGCTGTTAATCAGCCCCAGCATTTT. The encoded protein is CASSVEGAVNQPQHF.

The rearrangement uses TRBV28 and TRBJ2-2, with 7 nucleotides matching TRBD2. The V segment lost 5 bases and the J segment 1 base; nucleotides outside the gene matches: 16. The CDR3 runs 19 residues. Per the germline V gene, CDR1 is MDHEN and CDR2 is SYDVKM. DNA of the CDR3: TGTGCCAGCAGTCTTTTTCCCGGGACGTTAGCGGGGAACACCGGGGAGCTGTTTTTT. Protein sequence: CASSLFPGTLAGNTGELFF.

The DNA for the CDR3 is TGCGCCAGCAGCTTGGAGGGACTAGCGGTCACAGATACGCAGTATTTT. This translates into CASSLEGLAVTDTQYF. The rearrangement joins TRBV5-1 to TRBJ2-3; 11 nucleotides match TRBD2. Losses at the gene ends were 0 bases for V and 2 bases for J; bases not matched to a gene: 2. The germline CDR1 and CDR2 sequences are SGHRS and YFSETQ. This CDR3 is 16 amino acids long.

To note about this clone: Different DNA sequences within this sample yield the same CDR3. This chain joins TRBV10-3 and TRBJ2-1; 8 nucleotides agree with TRBD2. In germline, CDR1 is ENHRY, CDR2 SYGVKD. The CDR3 has 15 amino acids. Trimming took 0 bases from V and 6 from J; bases not matched to a gene: 4. For the CDR3, the DNA is TGTGCCATCAGTGAGTCCAGCGGGAGCCCCAATGAGCAGTTCTTC. It translates to CAISESSGSPNEQFF.

This chain joins TRBV6-5 and TRBJ1-2; D uncertain. Germline V gene sequence: CDR1 MNHEY, CDR2 SVGAGI. V was cut by 0 bases and J by 0 bases, with 8 bases left in between. This CDR3 has 15 residues. The CDR3 region has the DNA TGTGCCAGCAGTTACTCGGAGATATCTAACTATGGCTACACCTTC. Its protein is CASSYSEISNYGYTF.

The V and J genes are TRBV27 and TRBJ2-4; possible D gene TRBD1, 6 bases. The germline gives CDR1 MNHEY, CDR2 SMNVEV (reference sequence). This CDR3 has 13 amino acids. Trimming cost V 6 bases and J 3 bases, with 9 bases left between them. This chain's CDR3 is CASRLDSKNIQYF. DNA of the CDR3: TGTGCCAGCAGGTTGGACAGCAAAAACATTCAGTACTTC.

The rearrangement links TRBV15 to TRBJ1-2; TRBD1 matches 7 bases. The CDR3 has 15 residues. Germline V lookup: CDR1 LNHNV, CDR2 YYDKDF (reference sequence). After removal of 0 bases from V and 4 bases from J, the junction contained 5 bases not matched to a gene. DNA for the CDR3: TGTGCCACCAGCAGAGACCGGGACAGCTCCTATGGCTACACCTTC. Translation gives CATSRDRDSSYGYTF.

The chain links TRBV14 to TRBJ2-6; 8 nucleotides match TRBD1. The CDR3 length is 18 residues. The V gene's germline CDR1 is SGHDN and CDR2 FVKESK. Germline trimming cut 3 bases from V and 0 bases from J; bases unmatched to any gene: 7. CDR3 DNA sequence: TGTGCCAGCAGCCAGGAGGGGACAGGCCGCTCTGGGGCCAACGTCCTGACTTTC. It translates to CASSQEGTGRSGANVLTF.

The chain couples TRBV6-1 to TRBJ1-3; D might be TRBD1 (5 bases). The V gene lost 3 bases and the J gene lost 0 bases, with 6 bases spanning the gap. The CDR3 totals 14 residues. The germline V gene encodes CDR1 MNHNS and CDR2 SASEGT. CDR3 DNA: TGTGCCAGCAGTGACGGACACTCTGGAAACACCATATATTTT. Translation: CASSDGHSGNTIYF.

The chain joins TRBV10-3 to TRBJ2-1; 14 bases agree with TRBD2. The trim removed 6 bases at V and 5 bases at J, leaving 9 bases unmatched. Germline loops: CDR1 ENHRY, CDR2 SYGVKD. The length of the CDR3 is 17 residues. CDR3 residues: CAIRSTSGRAHNNEQFF. Written as DNA, the CDR3 is TGTGCCATCAGATCGACTAGCGGGAGGGCCCACAACAATGAGCAGTTCTTC.

V is TRBV19 and J is TRBJ1-4; D is uncertain. Trimming removed 3 bases at V and 3 bases at J, with 8 bases between. The CDR3 runs 14 residues. CDR1 is LNHDA and CDR2 is SQIVND in the germline V gene (reference sequence). The CDR3 DNA reads as TGTGCCAGTAGTATGTACGGGTCTAATGAAAAACTGTTTTTT. Amino acids: CASSMYGSNEKLFF.

The rearrangement joins TRBV7-3 to TRBJ2-2; TRBD1 matches at 9 bases. CDR3 length equals 17 residues. Germline V gene lookup returns CDR1 SGHTA and CDR2 FQGTGA. Germline trimming cut 1 base from V and 4 bases from J; bases unmatched to any gene: 7. Written as DNA, the CDR3 is TGTGCCAGCAGCTTAAGTATGGGACAGGGAATCACCGGGGAGCTGTTTTTT. It encodes CASSLSMGQGITGELFF.

This clone was picked up one time. V is TRBV19 and J is TRBJ1-6, with a possible D match to TRBD1 (5 bases). Between the trimmed V and J ends, which lost 3 bases and 14 bases, there was a span of 17 bases. The germline V gene encodes CDR1 LNHDA and CDR2 SQIVND (reference sequence). The CDR3 has 14 amino acids. The chain's CDR3 is CASSIMTSGGSLHF. DNA of the CDR3: TGTGCCAGTAGTATCATGACATCGGGGGGTTCCCTCCACTTT.

The chain combines TRBV2 with TRBJ2-2; possibly TRBD1 for D (6 bases). Trimming shortened V by 6 bases and J by 6 bases, and 14 bases separated the two germline ends. The CDR3 sequence is 14 residues long. CDR1 is SNHLY, CDR2 FYNNEI, per germline. The CDR3 reads CASSLRAGAGELFF. CDR3 DNA sequence: TGTGCCAGCAGCCTACGGGCAGGGGCCGGGGAGCTGTTTTTT. The variable domain in full, completed from reference TRBV2 and TRBJ2-2, reads EPEVTQTPSHQVTQMGQEVILRCVPISNHLYFYWYRQILGQKVEFLVSFYNNEISEKSEIFDDQFSVERPDGSNFTLKIRSTKLEDSAMYFCASSLRAGAGELFFGEGSRLTVL.

The gene calls are TRBV28 and TRBJ2-7; 7 bases are shared with TRBD1. The CDR3 has 15 residues. Germline lookup yields CDR1 MDHEN and CDR2 SYDVKM. V shed 4 bases and J 2 bases; nucleotides not matched to a gene: 8. The CDR3 coding sequence is TGTGCCAGCAGTTCGGGACAGCCCAACCCCTACGAGCAGTACTTC. Its protein is CASSSGQPNPYEQYF.